The TCR beta chain under discussion was sequenced for a study of Ad26.COV2.S vaccination and SARS-CoV-2 variants. Study information: Ad26.COV2.S given intramuscularly, once or twice 56 days apart. Study outcomes and limitations: TCR breadth and depth estimates may have understated total T cell responses. Measurement of non-spike TCR breadth gave similar results in vaccine and placebo recipients.

Treatment indicated: some 19 received Ad26.COV2.S at low or high dose, single or two shots; 5 received placebo; per-sample allocation not given. On day 63 after the first injection, vaccine and placebo recipients gave samples. This Boston cohort included adults aged 18-55 years. Note on this clone: The target antigen is unknown.

CDR3 length: 13 amino acids. The V gene's germline CDR1 is LGHDT and CDR2 YNNKEL (reference sequence). The J segment lost 6 bases and the V segment lost 7 bases, leaving 8 bases of the junction unmatched. Clones were sequenced by immunoSEQ multiplex PCR, and TCRdb holds only the in-frame ones, with some missing. The data show around 450,000 clones, approximately 92% seen once. The gene calls are TRBV3-1 (or the pseudogene TRBV3-2) and TRBJ2-7, with 8 nucleotides matching TRBD1. This sequence was found in a person between 18 and 59 years old who received the Ad26.COV2.S COVID-19 vaccine or a placebo. Material: peripheral blood, obtained in a trial of Ad26.COV2.S vaccine versus placebo. The CDR3 DNA is TGTGCCAGCAAGGAGACAGGGGTTACCGAGCAGTACTTC. Amino acid sequence: CASKETGVTEQYF.